This T cell receptor (beta chain) was retrieved from a study of shared clonotypes between healthy human individuals. The investigators split CD4+ cells into a CD45RA+ naive subset and a CD45RA-negative memory subset. Clones were read by immunoSEQ multiplex PCR, and TCRdb kept only the in-frame ones, dropping some. The sample lists approximately 1.1 million clones; approximately 80% were seen once. As for this clone: Antigen specificity is unknown.

The CDR3 contains 15 residues. J was trimmed by 11 bases and V by 6 bases; bases with no gene match: 16. Germline V lookup: CDR1 ENHRY, CDR2 SYGVKD. General study findings and limits: Depth of sequencing was expected to influence donor clonotype sharing.

Sequences were obtained from memory CD4+ T cells from PBMCs. Subset: CD45RA-negative fraction. This clonotype originated in a man between 18 and 35 years old in good health. Some clones in this sample may be carry-over from other donors' samples. V is TRBV10-3 and J is TRBJ1-1; 9 nucleotides line up with TRBD1. The CDR3 spells CAISSGTGYGPSAFF. Written as DNA, the CDR3 is TGTGCCATCAGCTCCGGGACAGGGTATGGCCCAAGTGCTTTCTTT.